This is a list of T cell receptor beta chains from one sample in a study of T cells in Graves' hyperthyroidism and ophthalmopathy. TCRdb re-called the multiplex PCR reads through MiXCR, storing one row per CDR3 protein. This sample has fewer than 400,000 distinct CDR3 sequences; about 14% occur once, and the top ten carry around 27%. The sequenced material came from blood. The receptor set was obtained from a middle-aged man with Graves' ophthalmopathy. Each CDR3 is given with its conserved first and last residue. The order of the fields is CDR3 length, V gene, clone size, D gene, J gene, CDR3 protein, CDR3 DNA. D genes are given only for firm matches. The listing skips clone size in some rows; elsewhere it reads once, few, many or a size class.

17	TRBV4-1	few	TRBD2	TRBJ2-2	CASSQERTSGFTGELFF	TGCGCCAGCAGCCAAGAGAGGACTAGCGGGTTCACCGGGGAGCTGTTTTTT
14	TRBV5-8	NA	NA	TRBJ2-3	CASSLRILAIGQYF	TGTGCCAGCAGCTTGAGAATCCTAGCGATTGGGCAGTATTTT
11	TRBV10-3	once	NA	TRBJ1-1	CAISVSGEAFF	TGTGCCATCAGTGTCTCGGGTGAAGCTTTCTTT
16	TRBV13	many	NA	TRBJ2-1	CASSSTLEWMYNEQFF	TGTGCCAGCAGCTCCACCCTAGAGTGGATGTACAATGAGCAGTTCTTC
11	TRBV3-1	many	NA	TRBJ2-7	CASSDVYEQYF	TGTGCCAGCTCGGACGTCTACGAGCAGTACTTC
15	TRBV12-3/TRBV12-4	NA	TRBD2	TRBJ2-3	CASSLSGRGTDTQYF	TGTGCCAGCAGTCTCAGCGGGAGGGGAACAGATACGCAGTATTTT
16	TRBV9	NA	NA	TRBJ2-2	CASSVDPGINTGELFF	TGTGCCAGCAGCGTAGATCCGGGGATCAACACCGGGGAGCTGTTTTTT
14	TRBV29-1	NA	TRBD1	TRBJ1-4	CSAAEGTGKEKLFF	TGCAGCGCTGCCGAAGGGACAGGGAAAGAAAAACTGTTTTTT
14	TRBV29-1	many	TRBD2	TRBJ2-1	CSTGLAGSDNEQFF	TGCAGCACGGGACTAGCGGGATCGGACAATGAGCAGTTCTTC
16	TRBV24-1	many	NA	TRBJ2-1	CATSDKGSRGRNEQFF	TGTGCCACCAGTGATAAGGGATCCCGGGGGCGGAATGAGCAGTTCTTC
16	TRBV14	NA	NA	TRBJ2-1	CASSQEVLMAYNEQFF	TGTGCCAGCAGCCAAGAAGTCTTGATGGCCTACAATGAGCAGTTCTTC
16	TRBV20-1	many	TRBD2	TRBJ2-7	CSAPLVSSGSNYEQYF	TGCAGTGCTCCGTTGGTTAGTAGCGGGAGTAATTACGAGCAGTACTTC
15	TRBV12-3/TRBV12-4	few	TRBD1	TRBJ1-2	CASGSTGWTLGGYTF	TGTGCCAGCGGGTCGACAGGGTGGACTCTGGGGGGCTACACCTTC
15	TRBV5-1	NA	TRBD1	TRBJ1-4	CASSLQGASNEKLFF	TGCGCCAGCAGCTTACAGGGGGCTTCTAATGAAAAACTGTTTTTT
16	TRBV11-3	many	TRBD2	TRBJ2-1	CASSRGGGSGYNEQFF	TGTGCCAGCAGCCGTGGCGGGGGTAGTGGCTACAATGAGCAGTTCTTC
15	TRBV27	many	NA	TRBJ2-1	CASSAPGLGRDEQFF	TGTGCCAGCAGTGCCCCGGGACTGGGGCGGGATGAGCAGTTCTTC
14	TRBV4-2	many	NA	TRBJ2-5	CASSQEGWQETQYF	TGTGCCAGCAGCCAAGAGGGGTGGCAAGAGACCCAGTACTTC
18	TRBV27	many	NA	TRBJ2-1	CASSLFGDRAAVYNEQFF	TGTGCCAGCAGTTTATTTGGCGACCGAGCCGCCGTTTACAATGAGCAGTTCTTC
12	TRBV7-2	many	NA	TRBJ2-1	CASSLARATQFF	TGTGCCAGCAGCTTAGCGCGTGCAACGCAGTTCTTC
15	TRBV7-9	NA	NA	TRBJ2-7	CASSSAGRETYEQYF	TGTGCCAGCAGCTCAGCCGGACGGGAAACCTACGAGCAGTACTTC